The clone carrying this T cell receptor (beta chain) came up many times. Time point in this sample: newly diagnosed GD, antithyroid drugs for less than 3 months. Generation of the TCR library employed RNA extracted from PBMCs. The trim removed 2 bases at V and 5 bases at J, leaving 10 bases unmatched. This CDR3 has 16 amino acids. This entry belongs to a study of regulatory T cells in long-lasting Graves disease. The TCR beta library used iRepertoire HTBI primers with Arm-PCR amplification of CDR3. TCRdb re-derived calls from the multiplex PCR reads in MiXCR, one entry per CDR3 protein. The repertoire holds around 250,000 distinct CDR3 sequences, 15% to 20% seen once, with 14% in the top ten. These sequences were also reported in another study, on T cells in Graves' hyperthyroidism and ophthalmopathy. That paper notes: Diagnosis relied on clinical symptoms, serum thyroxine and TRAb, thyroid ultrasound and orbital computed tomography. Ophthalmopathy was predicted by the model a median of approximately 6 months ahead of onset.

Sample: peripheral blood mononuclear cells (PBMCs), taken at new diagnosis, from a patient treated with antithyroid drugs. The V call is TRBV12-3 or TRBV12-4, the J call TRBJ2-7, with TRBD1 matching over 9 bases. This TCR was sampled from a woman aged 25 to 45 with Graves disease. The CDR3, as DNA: TGTGCCAGCAGTTTAAGTGGACAGGGGTTCGGCCACGAGCAGTACTTC. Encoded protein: CASSLSGQGFGHEQYF.